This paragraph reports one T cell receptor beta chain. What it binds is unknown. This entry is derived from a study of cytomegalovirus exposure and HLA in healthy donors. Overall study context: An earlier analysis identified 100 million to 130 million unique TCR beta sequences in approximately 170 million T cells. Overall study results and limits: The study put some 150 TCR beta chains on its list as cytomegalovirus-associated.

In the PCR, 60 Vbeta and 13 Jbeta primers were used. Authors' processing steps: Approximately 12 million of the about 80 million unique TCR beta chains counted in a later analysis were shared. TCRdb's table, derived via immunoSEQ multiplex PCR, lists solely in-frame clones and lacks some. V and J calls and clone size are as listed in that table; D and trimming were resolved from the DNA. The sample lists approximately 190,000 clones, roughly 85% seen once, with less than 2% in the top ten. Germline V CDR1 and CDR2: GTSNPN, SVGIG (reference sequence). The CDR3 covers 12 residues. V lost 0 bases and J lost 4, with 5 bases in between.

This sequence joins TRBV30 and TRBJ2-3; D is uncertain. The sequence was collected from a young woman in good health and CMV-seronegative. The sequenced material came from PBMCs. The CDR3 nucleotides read TGTGCCTGGAGTGTCAGCGCAGATACGCAGTATTTT. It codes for CAWSVSADTQYF.